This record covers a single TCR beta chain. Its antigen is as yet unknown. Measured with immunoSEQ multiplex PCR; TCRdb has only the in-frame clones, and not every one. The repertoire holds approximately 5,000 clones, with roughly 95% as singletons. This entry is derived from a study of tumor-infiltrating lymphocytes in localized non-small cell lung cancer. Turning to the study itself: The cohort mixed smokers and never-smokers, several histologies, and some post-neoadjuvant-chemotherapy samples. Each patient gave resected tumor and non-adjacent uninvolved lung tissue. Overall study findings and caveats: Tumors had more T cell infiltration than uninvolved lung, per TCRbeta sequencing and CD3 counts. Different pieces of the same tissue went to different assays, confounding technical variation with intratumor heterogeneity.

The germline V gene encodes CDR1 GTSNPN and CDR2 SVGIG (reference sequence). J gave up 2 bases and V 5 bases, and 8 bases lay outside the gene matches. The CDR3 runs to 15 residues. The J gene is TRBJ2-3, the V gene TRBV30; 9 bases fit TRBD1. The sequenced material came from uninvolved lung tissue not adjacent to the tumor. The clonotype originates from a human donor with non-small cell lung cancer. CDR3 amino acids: CAWGQGSGYTDTQYF. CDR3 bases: TGTGCCTGGGGACAGGGGAGTGGGTACACAGATACGCAGTATTTT.